This T cell receptor (beta chain) was sequenced during a study of cytomegalovirus exposure and HLA in healthy donors. Study background: Out of several hundred genotyped donors, roughly 83% belonged to the Caucasian-associated ancestry cluster.

Findings of the study overall: Most observed TCR sequences were rare, whereas some public TCRs were detected in many donors. The CMV antigen specificity of three CMV-associated chains was confirmed through in vitro analysis.

For this clone: Its antigen is currently unknown.

The PCR was carried out with 60 Vbeta primers and 13 Jbeta primers. The table came from immunoSEQ multiplex PCR; TCRdb's copy has only in-frame clones and leaves some out. The data show 270,000 or so clones, about nine tenths seen once. Trimming cost V 2 bases and J 3 bases, with 11 bases left between them. The CDR3 has 14 amino acids. Germline CDR1 is MNHNS and CDR2 is SASEGT. The sample taken for sequencing was PBMCs. This TCR was sampled from a girl aged 2 to 10 in good health and CMV-seronegative. The chain recombines TRBV6-1 with TRBJ2-7; no definite D call. The CDR3 DNA follows: TGTGCCAGCAGTGAAATTGTGTCTAGCTACGAGCAGTACTTC. Translated, it gives CASSEIVSSYEQYF.